This is a list of T cell receptor beta chains from one sample in a study of blood T cell repertoires in COVID-19. Assay used: immunoSEQ multiplex PCR; TCRdb lists only in-frame clones, some missing. Of about 130,000 clones in the sample, around 82% are singletons; the top ten hold roughly 45%. The sequencing input was peripheral blood. The source is a human donor in a cohort sampled during active COVID-19. Both conserved end residues are part of each CDR3. A D gene is named only where the DNA matches it firmly. Size tells how often a clone was seen (once, few, many) or the class of an expanded clone, and some rows leave it out.

D	V	size	J	DNA	CDR3
TRBD1	TRBV19	NA	TRBJ1-2	TGTGCGAGTAAAAGAGGACAGGGGGTTTTTGGCTACACCTTC	CASKRGQGVFGYTF
TRBD2	TRBV9	NA	TRBJ2-5	TGTGCCAGCAGCGGACCCCGGGCGGGGGGTAGGGAGACCCAGTACTTC	CASSGPRAGGRETQYF
TRBD1	TRBV3-1/TRBV3-2	NA	TRBJ2-1	TGTGCCAGCAGCCAAGTGACAGGGGGAAATGAGCAGTTCTTC	CASSQVTGGNEQFF
NA	TRBV10-3	once	TRBJ1-2	TGTGCCATCAGTGACAGGGTTTCCTATGGCTACACCTTC	CAISDRVSYGYTF
TRBD1	TRBV27	once	TRBJ1-2	TGTGCCAGCAGTCCCCGACAGGGGGGCTATGGCTACACCTTC	CASSPRQGGYGYTF
TRBD2	TRBV19	NA	TRBJ2-1	TGTGCCAGTAAGACTAGCGGGACCTACAATGAGCAGTTCTTC	CASKTSGTYNEQFF
TRBD2	TRBV4-1	NA	TRBJ2-3	TGCGCCAGCAGCCAAGATCAGGAAGCGGGGGGGCCAGATACGCAGTATTTT	CASSQDQEAGGPDTQYF
TRBD1	TRBV7-3	NA	TRBJ2-1	TGTGCCAGCAGCCCCAGGGGGTCTTCGTACTACAATGAGCAGTTCTTC	CASSPRGSSYYNEQFF
NA	TRBV5-6	once	TRBJ2-3	TGTGCCAGCAAAAAAAGGTTGGGGGCAGGGGCAGATACGCAGTATTTT	CASKKRLGAGADTQYF
TRBD2	TRBV6-6	NA	TRBJ2-3	TGTGCCAGCAGTCCCACCTCCCAGCGGGGGTCGTATTTT	CASSPTSQRGSYF
NA	TRBV15	NA	TRBJ2-5	TGTGCCACCAGCAGAGACACTACCCGAGGGACCCAGTACTTC	CATSRDTTRGTQYF
NA	TRBV3-1/TRBV3-2	NA	TRBJ2-3	TGTGCCAGCAGCCATTATCCCCCTAGCACAGATACGCAGTATTTT	CASSHYPPSTDTQYF
NA	TRBV7-3	NA	TRBJ2-3	TGTGCCAGCAGCCCACTCTCTGCCACAGATACGCAGTATTTT	CASSPLSATDTQYF
NA	TRBV9	NA	TRBJ2-5	TGTGCCAGCAGCGTAGGCGGTCCCGAGACCCAGTACTTC	CASSVGGPETQYF
TRBD1	TRBV19	NA	TRBJ1-6	TGTGCCAGTAGCAAAGACAGGGATAATTCACCCCTCCACTTT	CASSKDRDNSPLHF
TRBD1	TRBV18	NA	TRBJ1-2	TGTGCCAGCTCAGCCGGGACAGGGAACTATGGCTACACCTTC	CASSAGTGNYGYTF
NA	TRBV4-2	few	TRBJ1-2	TGTGCCAGCAGCCAAGAGGTGGGCGGGGTATTACCCTATGGCTACACCTTC	CASSQEVGGVLPYGYTF
TRBD1	TRBV7-9	NA	TRBJ1-4	TGTGCCAGCAGACTCCCAGGGGGAGGAGAAAAACTGTTTTTT	CASRLPGGGEKLFF
TRBD1	TRBV7-3	NA	TRBJ1-6	TGTGCCAGCAGCTCGACAGGGGGCGCGGGTTCACCCCTCCACTTT	CASSSTGGAGSPLHF
NA	TRBV5-4	NA	TRBJ1-1	TGTGCCAGCAGCCTCCCAGGGGCAGCGAACACTGAAGCTTTCTTT	CASSLPGAANTEAFF
TRBD1	TRBV7-2	NA	TRBJ2-7	TGTGCCAGCAGCTTCGGACAGGGAGGCTACGAGCAGTACTTC	CASSFGQGGYEQYF
NA	TRBV5-1	NA	TRBJ1-1	TGCGCCAGCGGAAAGGGGGATGCGAACACTGAAGCTTTCTTT	CASGKGDANTEAFF
TRBD1	TRBV5-1	NA	TRBJ1-2	TGCGCCAGCAGCTGGACAGGGGGCGCGGGGTATGGCTACACCTTC	CASSWTGGAGYGYTF